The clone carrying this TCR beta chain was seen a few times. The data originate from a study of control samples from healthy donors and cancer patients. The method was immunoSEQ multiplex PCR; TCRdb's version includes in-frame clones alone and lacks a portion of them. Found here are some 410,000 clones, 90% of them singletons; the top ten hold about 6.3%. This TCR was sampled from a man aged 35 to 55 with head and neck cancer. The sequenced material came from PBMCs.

The CDR3: CASSQVVGRTYEQYF. CDR3 in DNA: TGTGCCAGCAGCCAAGTGGTCGGGCGAACCTACGAGCAGTACTTC. The chain employs TRBV3-1 (or the pseudogene TRBV3-2) and TRBJ2-7, with D uncertain. Trimming cost V 1 base and J 2 bases, with 12 bases left between them. CDR1 is LGHDT and CDR2 is YNNKEL in the germline V gene (reference sequence). CDR3 length equals 15 residues.